This entry lists 8 T cell receptor beta chains sequenced from one sample in a study of blood T cell repertoires in COVID-19. Repertoires were generated with immunoSEQ multiplex PCR, while TCRdb's copy carries only in-frame clones and drops some. In the table there are around 80,000 clones, around four fifths of which are singletons. Sequencing was performed on peripheral blood. Source of these receptors: a human donor in a cohort sampled during active COVID-19.

The chain carries TRBV7-2 and TRBJ2-1; 7 bases line up with TRBD2. There are 14 residues in the CDR3. Per the germline V gene, CDR1 is SGHTA and CDR2 is FQGNSA. The J segment lost 7 bases and the V segment lost 3 bases, leaving 6 bases of the junction unmatched. The CDR3 sequence is CASSFGGLGNEQFF. The CDR3 region has the DNA TGTGCCAGCAGCTTCGGGGGGTTGGGGAATGAGCAGTTCTTC.

The chain joins TRBV7-3 to TRBJ2-3; 8 bases align to TRBD2. The CDR3 extends over 16 amino acids. V trimming: 4 bases; J trimming: 2 bases; junction bases outside the gene matches: 8. Germline lookup yields CDR1 SGHTA and CDR2 FQGTGA. CDR3: CASSSGAGGSTDTQYF. For the CDR3, the DNA is TGTGCCAGCAGCTCCGGGGCGGGGGGATCCACAGATACGCAGTATTTT.

This chain links TRBV6-6 with TRBJ2-5; TRBD2 is a possible D gene (7 bases). The germline V gene has CDR1 MNHNY and CDR2 SVGAGI (reference sequence). There are 15 residues in the CDR3. The germline V and J ends were trimmed by 2 bases and 4 bases, with 14 bases remaining between them. The CDR3 protein is CASSYGRGSAETQYF. The CDR3 bases are TGTGCCAGCAGTTACGGGAGGGGGAGTGCAGAGACCCAGTACTTC.

This clone was detected once. The chain carries TRBV19 and TRBJ2-3, with D possibly TRBD1 on 6 matching bases. Per the germline V gene, CDR1 is LNHDA and CDR2 is SQIVND (reference sequence). The V and J ends lost 5 bases and 7 bases respectively, with 10 bases between them. The CDR3 is made up of 12 amino acids. The CDR3 DNA follows: TGTGCCAGTAGTCCGGACAGCTATACGCAGTATTTT. This sequence encodes CASSPDSYTQYF.

For this clone: The same CDR3 arises from other DNA sequences in this sample as well. The chain is built from TRBV18 and TRBJ2-7, with a possible D match to TRBD2 (6 bases). V lost 0 bases and J lost 3, with 12 bases in between. CDR3 length: 15 residues. Germline-derived CDR1 and CDR2 are KGHSH and LQKENI. This CDR3 is CASSPPVTRGYEQYF. The CDR3 coding sequence is TGTGCCAGCTCACCACCGGTGACTAGAGGCTACGAGCAGTACTTC.

V usage is TRBV25-1 and J usage is TRBJ2-3; the match to TRBD2 covers 7 bases. The J segment lost 4 bases and the V segment lost 0 bases, leaving 1 base of the junction unmatched. The CDR3 runs 14 residues. Germline V gene data show CDR1 as MGHDK and CDR2 as SYGVNS. CDR3 coding DNA: TGTGCCAGCAGTGAATATGGGGGGGCAGATACGCAGTATTTT. This codes for CASSEYGGADTQYF.

The CDR3 nucleotides are TGCAGCGTTTCCTTGAACACTGAAGCTTTCTTT. Translation gives CSVSLNTEAFF. The chain couples TRBV29-1 to TRBJ1-1, with D hard to call. Germline assignment: CDR1 SQVTM and CDR2 ANQGSEA. The CDR3 totals 11 residues. The ends were cut back, 5 bases at V and 0 bases at J, with 4 bases in the middle.

V gene TRBV3-1 (or the pseudogene TRBV3-2) combines with J gene TRBJ2-2; 10 bases fit TRBD1. The germline gives CDR1 LGHDT, CDR2 YNNKEL (reference sequence). The CDR3 is made up of 16 amino acids. The V gene end was trimmed by 7 bases and the J gene end by 6 bases; junction bases not matched to a gene: 11. CDR3 in amino acids: CASNHRQGARAGELFF. The CDR3 DNA sequence: TGTGCCAGCAATCACAGACAGGGGGCGAGAGCCGGGGAGCTGTTTTTT.